These 8 T cell receptor beta chains were sequenced from one sample in a study of T cell changes during pregnancy in multiple sclerosis. The method was immunoSEQ multiplex PCR; TCRdb's version includes in-frame clones alone and lacks a portion of them. The profile shows about 83,000 clones, roughly nine tenths of them singletons. Sequenced here: PBMCs, sampled in the first trimester of pregnancy. Receptors originate from a female donor in good health, serving as a control in a pregnancy study. Some clones in this sample may be carry-over from other donors' samples.

J is TRBJ2-5 and V is TRBV5-6; TRBD2 matches at 9 bases. After removal of 4 bases from V and 4 bases from J, the junction contained 14 bases not matched to a gene. The CDR3 is made up of 17 amino acids. Germline CDR1 is SGHDT and CDR2 is YYEEEE. The CDR3 loop is CASSPGAGGPAGETQYF. The DNA for the CDR3 is TGTGCCAGCAGCCCCGGAGCGGGAGGCCCCGCGGGAGAGACCCAGTACTTC.

V is TRBV15 and J is TRBJ2-2; no reliable D call. CDR1 LNHNV and CDR2 YYDKDF come from the germline V gene (reference sequence). This CDR3 has 15 amino acids. The germline V and J ends were trimmed by 0 bases and 7 bases, with 12 bases remaining between them. The CDR3 DNA is TGTGCCACCAGCAGAGATCGATTGGGCAGCGGGGAGCTGTTTTTT. It encodes CATSRDRLGSGELFF.

This chain joins TRBV5-1 and TRBJ2-1; 12 bases agree with TRBD2. J gave up 6 bases and V 0 bases, and 1 base lay outside the gene matches. This CDR3 comprises 15 residues. CDR1 is SGHRS, CDR2 YFSETQ, per germline. Here the CDR3 reads CASSLVTSGSNEQFF. The CDR3 nucleotides read TGCGCCAGCAGCTTGGTGACTAGCGGGAGCAATGAGCAGTTCTTC.

The rearrangement joins TRBV7-4 to TRBJ1-1; D ambiguous. V was shortened by 2 bases and J by 1 base, with 11 bases between the two germline ends. Germline CDR1 is SGHVT and CDR2 is SQSDAQ. The CDR3 has 15 residues. Here the CDR3 reads CASSLILGANTEAFF. The CDR3 DNA reads as TGTGCCAGCAGCTTAATCTTGGGAGCGAACACTGAAGCTTTCTTT.

The chain carries TRBV19 and TRBJ2-3; possibly TRBD2 for D (6 bases). CDR1 is LNHDA, CDR2 SQIVND, per germline (reference sequence). This CDR3 is 13 amino acids long. The V and J ends lost 7 bases and 0 bases respectively, with 8 bases between them. The CDR3 protein is CASTGTSTDTQYF. DNA of the CDR3: TGTGCCAGTACCGGGACTAGCACAGATACGCAGTATTTT.

V is TRBV19 and J is TRBJ2-2; 8 nucleotides match TRBD1. CDR1 is LNHDA, CDR2 SQIVND, per germline (reference sequence). The CDR3 contains 17 residues. V shed 1 base, J shed 3 bases, and the junction held 7 bases outside the gene matches. The CDR3, as DNA: TGTGCCAGTAGTATAGTTTCAGGGGGCGCGGACACCGGGGAGCTGTTTTTT. Protein: CASSIVSGGADTGELFF.

This chain uses TRBV27 with TRBJ2-7, with unresolved D. The CDR3 covers 16 residues. The germline V and J ends were trimmed by 2 bases and 7 bases, with 21 bases remaining between them. CDR1 and CDR2 from the germline V gene are MNHEY and SMNVEV (reference sequence). CDR3 in amino acids: CASSLRATETAREQYF. Written as DNA, the CDR3 is TGTGCCAGCAGTTTAAGAGCGACGGAAACTGCGAGGGAGCAGTACTTC.

The chain couples TRBV7-6 to TRBJ1-1; D unclear. V was clipped by 1 base and J by 1 base, with 7 bases between them. Germline loops: CDR1 SGHVS, CDR2 FNYEAQ. The CDR3 totals 14 residues. CDR3: CASSLGPSNTEAFF. The CDR3 nucleotides read TGTGCCAGCAGCTTAGGGCCGTCGAACACTGAAGCTTTCTTT.